This TCR beta chain emerged from a study of T cell responses to AZD1222 COVID-19 vaccine. Unmatched junction bases numbered 7, after V lost 5 bases and J lost 3 bases. CDR3 length equals 14 residues. Germline CDR1 SEHNR, CDR2 FQNEAQ (reference sequence). Libraries were prepared by immunoSEQ multiplex PCR; TCRdb keeps only in-frame clonotypes and omits some of them. In the table there are 140,000 to 150,000 clones, approximately 93% of which are singletons. The TCR sequence derives from an adult who had recovered from COVID-19. The starting material was peripheral blood, obtained after recovery from COVID-19. V gene TRBV7-9 combines with J gene TRBJ2-7, with 7 bases that match TRBD1. The CDR3 nucleotides read TGTGCCAGCAGCCTATTTGACAGGGACTACGAGCAGTACTTC. Its translation is CASSLFDRDYEQYF.